Shown below are 18 T cell receptor beta chains from a single sample sequenced in a study of spatial heterogeneity in lung cancer. Time point defined: sample taken at primary tumor resection. TCRdb re-called the 5' RACE reads with MiXCR, one entry per CDR3 protein. The data contain fewer than 20,000 distinct CDR3 sequences, 5.7% of them singletons. These receptors are not linked to any known antigen. Study-wide results and limits: Mutation counts in tumors were tracked by counts of expanded intratumoral alpha and beta TCRs.

Sequenced here: lung tumor tissue, sampled at surgery. These receptors came from a female donor with early-stage non-small cell lung cancer.

This rearrangement joins TRBV6-1 to TRBJ2-7; the match to TRBD1 covers 7 bases. The germline CDR1 and CDR2 sequences are MNHNS and SASEGT. The CDR3 loop spans 14 amino acids. J lost 3 bases, V lost 5 bases, and 7 bases had no gene match. This chain's CDR3 is CASSSSGGSYEQYF. The CDR3 region has the DNA TGTGCCAGCAGTTCCTCAGGGGGTAGCTACGAGCAGTACTTC.

This clonotype was detected many times. The chain has TRBV7-9 and TRBJ2-4, with D perhaps matching TRBD1 or TRBD2 (7 bases each). V lost 3 bases and J lost 3, with 15 bases in between. This CDR3 is 16 amino acids long. Per the germline V gene, CDR1 is SEHNR and CDR2 is FQNEAQ (reference sequence). CDR3 protein: CASSLGGTVLKNIQYF. CDR3 nucleotides: TGTGCCAGCAGCTTGGGGGGGACAGTGCTCAAAAACATTCAGTACTTC.

This clonotype was counted many times. The chain is built from TRBV28 and TRBJ2-5; 8 bases match TRBD2. CDR3 length equals 15 residues. V lost 5 bases to trimming and J lost 5 bases; unmatched junction nucleotides: 10. CDR1 is MDHEN and CDR2 is SYDVKM in the germline V gene. The CDR3 sequence is CASSSGGGRKETQYF. In DNA form, the CDR3 reads TGTGCCAGCAGTAGCGGCGGGGGGCGGAAGGAGACCCAGTACTTC.

There are many counts of this clonotype. The V and J genes are TRBV20-1 and TRBJ1-1; the D gene is possibly TRBD1 (6 bases). V was cut by 6 bases and J by 4 bases, with 15 bases left in between. The CDR3 spans 13 residues. Germline-derived CDR1 and CDR2 are DFQATT and SNEGSKA (reference sequence). The CDR3 DNA is TGCAGTGCAGAGAAGACAGGAGGCACTGAAGCTTTCTTT. The encoded protein is CSAEKTGGTEAFF.

By its share, this clonotype is medium-sized. The junction departs from the called germline gene at one end, perhaps through a read error. This chain joins TRBV29-1 and TRBJ1-1; 7 nucleotides agree with TRBD1. There are 12 residues in the CDR3. The germline V gene encodes CDR1 SQVTM and CDR2 ANQGSEA. The CDR3 DNA is TGCAGCGTCGAAGGGGGCGGCACTGAAGCTTTCTTT. This gives the protein CSVEGGGTEAFF.

With respect to this clonotype: A read error is possible here, since a much larger clone lies one base away. CDR3 in DNA: TGCAGTGCTAGAGCGGGCGAACCCTACAATGAGCAGCTCTTC. It yields the protein CSARAGEPYNEQLF. This chain connects TRBV20-1 to TRBJ2-1; D call uncertain. The germline CDR1 and CDR2 sequences are DFQATT and SNEGSKA (reference sequence). This CDR3 comprises 14 residues.

This clonotype was recorded many times. This chain links TRBV11-2 with TRBJ2-2; 8 bases are shared with TRBD1. Trimming removed 10 bases from V and 4 bases from J; junction bases left unmatched: 8. In germline, CDR1 is SGHAT, CDR2 FQNNGV. The CDR3 is 14 amino acids. The CDR3 region has the DNA TGTGCCACTCACAAAACAGGGGGCACCGGGGAGCTGTTTTTT. Translating it yields CATHKTGGTGELFF.

This chain links TRBV6-5 with TRBJ2-3; 8 nucleotides line up with TRBD1. Germline V gene lookup returns CDR1 MNHEY and CDR2 SVGAGI. Trimming removed 0 bases from V and 5 bases from J; junction bases left unmatched: 4. CDR3 length: 15 residues. CDR3 amino acids: CASSYSRQGKDTQYF. CDR3 DNA sequence: TGTGCCAGCAGTTACTCGAGACAGGGGAAAGATACGCAGTATTTT.

The chain recombines TRBV20-1 with TRBJ2-3; D may be TRBD1 (7 bases). The CDR3 has 14 amino acids. The germline V gene encodes CDR1 DFQATT and CDR2 SNEGSKA (reference sequence). Trimming removed 6 bases from V and 2 bases from J, with 15 bases in between. This CDR3 is CSAYRGGLTDTQYF. Written as DNA, the CDR3 is TGCAGTGCCTACAGGGGAGGCCTCACAGATACGCAGTATTTT.

This clonotype has ten or more counts. V usage is TRBV20-1 and J usage is TRBJ1-1; 9 bases line up with TRBD1. The CDR3 contains 13 residues. V trimming: 1 base; J trimming: 3 bases; junction bases outside the gene matches: 0. Germline V CDR1 and CDR2: DFQATT, SNEGSKA (reference sequence). CDR3 region: CSARGQGDTEAFF. The CDR3, as DNA: TGCAGTGCTAGAGGACAGGGGGACACTGAAGCTTTCTTT.

This clonotype was seen ten or more times. The chain uses TRBV11-2 and TRBJ2-5; D tentatively fits TRBD1 or TRBD2 (5 bases each). This CDR3 has 14 amino acids. Per the germline V gene, CDR1 is SGHAT and CDR2 is FQNNGV. Trimming removed 4 bases at V and 4 bases at J, with 13 bases between. The CDR3 region has the DNA TGTGCCAGCAGCTGGGACGCTCGGGGAGAGACCCAGTACTTC. Amino acids: CASSWDARGETQYF.

This clonotype was detected ten times or more. The rearrangement uses TRBV20-1 and TRBJ1-1, with D perhaps matching TRBD1 (6 bases). CDR3 length: 14 residues. From germline, CDR1 is DFQATT and CDR2 SNEGSKA (reference sequence). V gave up 0 bases and J gave up 5 bases, with 13 bases separating them. This CDR3 is CSARDRQGKTEAFF. CDR3 in DNA: TGCAGTGCTAGAGATCGGCAGGGGAAGACTGAAGCTTTCTTT.

V gene TRBV20-1 combines with J gene TRBJ2-1; 7 bases align to TRBD2. The CDR3 is 17 residues long. Trimming took 0 bases from V and 5 from J; bases not matched to a gene: 13. Germline V gene sequence: CDR1 DFQATT, CDR2 SNEGSKA (reference sequence). This CDR3 reads CSARDKGAGTLDNEQFF. In DNA form, the CDR3 reads TGCAGTGCTAGAGATAAGGGAGCGGGAACTTTGGACAATGAGCAGTTCTTC.

At least ten counts were recorded for this clonotype. The chain is built from TRBV10-3 and TRBJ2-1, with 8 bases aligning to TRBD1. Germline CDR1 and CDR2: ENHRY and SYGVKD. V shed 10 bases, J shed 8 bases, and the junction held 13 bases outside the gene matches. CDR3 length: 14 amino acids. This CDR3 reads CATIGQGEGDEQFF. CDR3 DNA sequence: TGTGCCACGATAGGACAGGGTGAGGGGGATGAGCAGTTCTTC.

The chain couples TRBV6-1 to TRBJ2-5; maybe TRBD2 (5 bases). V was cut by 5 bases and J by 4 bases, with 11 bases left in between. There are 13 residues in the CDR3. CDR1 MNHNS and CDR2 SASEGT come from the germline V gene. CDR3 region: CASSLQRRETQYF. CDR3 nucleotide sequence: TGTGCCAGCAGTCTACAGCGGAGAGAGACCCAGTACTTC.

This clonotype was seen at least ten times. The chain couples TRBV19 to TRBJ1-2; D call uncertain. Deletions cut 3 bases from V and 4 bases from J, with 6 bases between. This CDR3 has 12 amino acids. Germline V CDR1 and CDR2: LNHDA, SQIVND (reference sequence). The CDR3 loop reads CASSISVYGYTF. The CDR3 DNA is TGTGCCAGTAGTATTTCCGTCTATGGCTACACCTTC. The full variable domain, with the rest looked up from reference TRBV19 and TRBJ1-2, is DGGITQSPKYLFRKEGQNVTLSCEQNLNHDAMYWYRQDPGQGLRLIYYSQIVNDFQKGDIAEGYSVSREKKESFPLTVTSAQKNPTAFYLCASSISVYGYTFGSGTRLTVV.

Many counts were recorded for this clonotype. The V and J genes are TRBV27 and TRBJ1-5, with 7 positions matching TRBD1. The J segment lost 4 bases and the V segment lost 6 bases, leaving 3 bases of the junction unmatched. This CDR3 is built from 13 residues. Germline V CDR1 and CDR2: MNHEY, SMNVEV (reference sequence). CDR3 nucleotide sequence: TGTGCCAGCAGCAACAGGGGTAATCAGCCCCAGCATTTT. The encoded protein is CASSNRGNQPQHF.

This clonotype was counted ten times or more. The rearrangement joins TRBV15 to TRBJ1-1; D not resolved. Trimming left V 5 bases short and J 2 bases short, with 9 bases between. In germline, CDR1 is LNHNV, CDR2 YYDKDF (reference sequence). CDR3 length equals 13 residues. The CDR3 protein is CATSPRHNTEAFF. The CDR3, as DNA: TGTGCCACCAGCCCTAGACACAACACTGAAGCTTTCTTT.